The next 23 T cell receptor beta chains were all read from a single sample in a study of immune reconstitution after stem cell transplant in scleroderma. From the RT-PCR reads, TCRdb called clonotypes with MiXCR, one entry per CDR3 protein. This sample yields about 2,300 distinct CDR3 sequences, of which around 6.4% are seen a single time; about 25% belongs to the top ten. This specimen was acquired before or after autologous hematopoietic stem cell transplantation (not recorded which). The receptors were gathered from a female donor with systemic sclerosis.

By sample fraction, this clonotype is medium-sized. The chain couples TRBV5-1 to TRBJ2-7, with D maybe TRBD2 (6 bases). This CDR3 comprises 14 residues. Germline lookup yields CDR1 SGHRS and CDR2 YFSETQ. V was trimmed by 0 bases and J by 2 bases, leaving 9 bases between them. Here the CDR3 reads CASSLGTTAYEQYF. The CDR3, as DNA: TGCGCCAGCAGCTTGGGGACTACCGCCTACGAGCAGTACTTC.

This clonotype came up a few times. The chain carries TRBV19 and TRBJ2-1; D gene unclear. CDR3 length: 13 amino acids. V gave up 4 bases and J gave up 5 bases, with 9 bases separating them. From germline, CDR1 is LNHDA and CDR2 SQIVND (reference sequence). Here the CDR3 DNA reads TGTGCCAGTAGTAGAGTCCTAAACAATGAGCAGTTCTTC. Translation gives CASSRVLNNEQFF.

Judged by abundance, this clonotype is medium-sized. The chain joins TRBV4-3 to TRBJ2-7; TRBD1 aligns across 7 bases. Looked up from germline, CDR1 is LGHNA and CDR2 is YSLEER. The CDR3 has 15 residues. Trimming took 3 bases from V and 1 from J; bases not matched to a gene: 6. The CDR3 is CASSQRQGRSYEQYF. The CDR3 region has the DNA TGCGCCAGCAGCCAGCGACAGGGACGGTCCTACGAGCAGTACTTC.

The chain recombines TRBV2 with TRBJ2-1; D gene unclear. CDR1 is SNHLY and CDR2 is FYNNEI in the germline V gene. The ends were cut back, 10 bases at V and 5 bases at J, with 9 bases in the middle. This CDR3 spans 11 amino acids. CDR3 residues: CATRVNNEQFF. CDR3 DNA sequence: TGTGCCACCCGGGTCAACAATGAGCAGTTCTTC.

This clonotype is deemed medium-sized (0.01 to 0.1%). CDR3 in amino acids: CASRGITEAFF. The DNA of the CDR3 is TGTGCCAGCAGGGGCATCACTGAAGCTTTCTTT. This sequence joins TRBV6-1 and TRBJ1-1; D is unclear. CDR3 length: 11 residues. Deletions cut 6 bases from V and 4 bases from J, with 6 bases between. CDR1 MNHNS and CDR2 SASEGT come from the germline V gene.

By share, this clonotype counts as medium-sized. This may be a read error: a much more frequent sequence differs by one nucleotide. J is TRBJ2-2 and V is TRBV7-2, with 8 bases matching TRBD1. The CDR3 loop spans 15 amino acids. Germline V CDR1 and CDR2: SGHTA, FQGNSA. CDR3 in DNA: TGTGCCAGCCTAAGGGACAGGCGTTCCACCGGGGAGCTGCTTTTT. It is translated as CASLRDRRSTGELLF.

This clonotype is medium-sized by share. J is TRBJ2-7 and V is TRBV7-2; a possible D gene is TRBD2 (8 bases). CDR1 is SGHTA and CDR2 is FQGNSA in the germline V gene. The CDR3 covers 17 residues. Between the trimmed V and J ends, which lost 5 bases and 3 bases, there was a span of 23 bases. DNA of the CDR3: TGTGCCAGCAGCCGCTCGGGGGGGACAGCGACAAACTACGAGCAGTACTTC. This gives the protein CASSRSGGTATNYEQYF.

By frequency in the sample, this clonotype is medium-sized. The rearrangement uses TRBV20-1 and TRBJ2-2; D gene unclear. Germline values: CDR1 DFQATT, CDR2 SNEGSKA (reference sequence). Trimming stripped 4 bases from V and 0 bases from J, with 9 bases between. The CDR3 is made up of 14 amino acids. CDR3 bases: TGCAGTGCTATCCTAGTGGCGAACACCGGGGAGCTGTTTTTT. It is translated as CSAILVANTGELFF.

Concerning this clonotype itself: Possible read error: a much larger clone is one base away. This chain links TRBV7-9 with TRBJ1-4; D remains unclear. The CDR3 sequence is 13 residues long. V shed 5 bases and J shed 5 bases, with 9 bases lying between them. The germline CDR1 and CDR2 sequences are SEHNR and FQNEAQ (reference sequence). CDR3 nucleotide sequence: TGTGCCAGCAGCCGACGGATGAATGAAAAACTGTTTTTT. This translates into CASSRRMNEKLFF. Variable domain in full (rest from reference TRBV7-9 and TRBJ1-4): DTGVSQNPRHKITKRGQNVTFRCDPISEHNRLYWYRQTLGQGPEFLTYFQNEAQLEKSRLLSDRFSAERPKGSFSTLEIQRTEQGDSAMYLCASSRRMNEKLFFGSGTQLSVL.

Sample share makes this clonotype medium-sized. The chain carries TRBV7-9 and TRBJ2-7, with unresolved D. Germline V gene data show CDR1 as SEHNR and CDR2 as FQNEAQ (reference sequence). The CDR3 spans 14 residues. V was pared by 1 base and J by 3 bases, with 10 bases between. In nucleotides, the CDR3 is TGTGCCAGCAGCTTAGTGGGCCTACTCTACGAGCAGTACTTC. Translation: CASSLVGLLYEQYF.

In its sample, this clonotype is medium-sized. Germline is not matched at one junction end, which may reflect a read error. Here the CDR3 reads CAGTQPGRGGQSQHF. In nucleotides, the CDR3 is TGTGCCGGAACCCAACCGGGCAGGGGGGGTCAGTCCCAGCATTTT. The chain joins TRBV28 to TRBJ1-5; TRBD1 matches 7 bases. The CDR3 runs to 15 residues. Germline V gives CDR1 MDHEN, CDR2 SYDVKM.

The chain combines TRBV18 with TRBJ2-5, with D maybe TRBD2 (6 bases). The CDR3 is made up of 16 amino acids. V lost 3 bases, J lost 1 base, and 15 bases lay in between. Germline values: CDR1 KGHSH, CDR2 LQKENI. CDR3 residues: CASSPNPAGLQETQYF. Written as DNA, the CDR3 is TGTGCCAGCTCACCGAACCCAGCGGGCCTCCAAGAGACCCAGTACTTC.

This clonotype is medium-sized. The V call is TRBV7-2, the J call TRBJ1-4, with 7 bases matching TRBD1. The CDR3 sequence is 15 residues long. Per germline, CDR1 SGHTA and CDR2 FQGNSA. V dropped 1 base and J dropped 8; count of bases not matched to a gene: 7. The CDR3 sequence is CASSLGTGGGEKLFF. CDR3 nucleotides: TGTGCCAGCAGCTTAGGGACAGGAGGTGGCGAAAAACTGTTTTTT.

By share, this clonotype ranks as medium-sized. The gene calls are TRBV7-9 and TRBJ2-1; 12 bases agree with TRBD1. The CDR3 covers 15 residues. V trimming: 2 bases; J trimming: 6 bases; junction bases outside the gene matches: 2. Germline V lookup: CDR1 SEHNR, CDR2 FQNEAQ (reference sequence). CDR3 bases: TGTGCCAGCAGCTTATGGGACAGGGGGCCCAATGAGCAGTTCTTC. Its translation: CASSLWDRGPNEQFF.

Within the sample, this clonotype is medium-sized. V usage is TRBV6-6 and J usage is TRBJ1-1; the D is unclear. With 6 bases removed from V and 3 bases from J, the gap between germline ends came to 11 bases. This CDR3 spans 13 amino acids. Germline CDR1 reads MNHNY; CDR2 reads SVGAGI (reference sequence). CDR3 protein: CASRPAGDTEAFF. CDR3 in DNA: TGTGCCAGCAGACCAGCGGGCGACACTGAAGCTTTCTTT.

A few counts support this clonotype. The CDR3 coding sequence is TGTGCCAGCAGTGTCGAGGCCCCCTCCTACAATGAGCAGTTCTTC. The encoded protein is CASSVEAPSYNEQFF. V gene TRBV2 combines with J gene TRBJ2-1; D is unresolved. Looked up from germline, CDR1 is SNHLY and CDR2 is FYNNEI. The CDR3 length is 15 residues. V was cut by 4 bases and J by 0 bases, with 10 bases left in between.

The chain has TRBV6-6 and TRBJ1-1; no reliable D call. V lost 4 bases, J lost 0 bases, and 9 bases lay in between. This CDR3 has 14 residues. Germline CDR1 and CDR2: MNHNY and SVGAGI (reference sequence). The CDR3 DNA sequence: TGTGCCAGCAGTTTTTCCAGCCTGAACACTGAAGCTTTCTTT. Residues: CASSFSSLNTEAFF.

The rearrangement joins TRBV7-2 to TRBJ1-5, with D uncertain. Germline V gene lookup returns CDR1 SGHTA and CDR2 FQGNSA. The ends were cut back, 5 bases at V and 4 bases at J, with 15 bases in the middle. This CDR3 comprises 15 residues. The CDR3 DNA reads as TGTGCCAGCAGCACAGACTTCTATGGGAATCAGCCCCAGCATTTT. This sequence encodes CASSTDFYGNQPQHF.

By sample fraction, this clonotype is medium-sized (0.01 to 0.1%). The chain employs TRBV7-3 and TRBJ2-1, with 7 bases aligning to TRBD1. V shed 4 bases, J shed 5 bases, and the junction held 5 bases outside the gene matches. The CDR3 consists of 14 residues. CDR1 and CDR2 from the germline V gene are SGHTA and FQGTGA. CDR3 nucleotide sequence: TGTGCCAGCAGCTCCGGGACAGTAAACAATGAGCAGTTCTTC. It codes for CASSSGTVNNEQFF.

This clonotype counts as medium-sized. One end of the junction does not line up with germline, which may come from a read error. The V and J genes are TRBV5-1 and TRBJ2-1; 7 bases agree with TRBD2. Germline CDR1 SGHRS, CDR2 YFSETQ. This CDR3 spans 23 amino acids. CDR3 in amino acids: CASRGLLGGSFTHLSNSYNGQFF. In nucleotides, the CDR3 is TGCGCCAGCAGGGGACTACTAGGCGGGAGCTTTACCCACTTATCAAACTCCTACAATGGGCAGTTCTTC.

In this sample, this clonotype turned up a few times. The rearrangement links TRBV3-1 to TRBJ1-2; 7 bases align to TRBD1. The CDR3 is 16 amino acids. Trimming took 3 bases from V and 4 from J; bases not matched to a gene: 11. From germline, CDR1 is LGHDT and CDR2 YNNKEL (reference sequence). The CDR3 region has the DNA TGTGCCAGCAGCCAGGCGGCGACAGGGCAGGGCTATGGCTACACCTTC. This codes for CASSQAATGQGYGYTF.

Sample share makes this clonotype medium-sized. The rearrangement uses TRBV6-5 and TRBJ1-2; D not resolved. V lost 8 bases to trimming and J lost 9 bases, with 13 bases between them. Germline loops: CDR1 MNHEY, CDR2 SVGAGI. The CDR3 consists of 11 residues. The CDR3 loop is CASGSGGSYTF. The CDR3 DNA is TGTGCCAGCGGGTCGGGCGGGAGCTACACCTTC.

The genes are TRBV9 and TRBJ1-2; 7 nucleotides match TRBD1. Trimming took 3 bases from V and 8 from J; bases not matched to a gene: 13. Germline V lookup: CDR1 SGDLS, CDR2 YYNGEE. The CDR3 has 15 amino acids. In DNA form, the CDR3 reads TGTGCCAGCAGCGGCCTACTGACAGGGTTGAGCGGCTACACCTTC. It specifies CASSGLLTGLSGYTF.